Below are 12 T cell receptor beta chains sequenced from a single sample in a study of blood T cells in healthy people across ages. For the second PCR, which ran for about 6 to 12 cycles, a sample-barcoded 5' primer and a J-beta primer mix were used. TCRdb reprocessed the 5' RACE reads via MiXCR and lists one record per CDR3 protein. Of 850,000 to 1,000,000 distinct CDR3 sequences listed, around 46% are singletons. Input material: blood. Receptors originate from a man younger than 45 in good health.

The chain couples TRBV4-1 to TRBJ2-1; a weak D match, TRBD2 (5 bases). The CDR3 runs to 17 residues. In germline, CDR1 is MGHRA, CDR2 YSYEKL. Trimming took 0 bases from V and 0 from J, leaving 12 bases between them. In DNA, the CDR3 is TGCGCCAGCAGCCAAGATAAGCGGACGAACTCCTACAATGAGCAGTTCTTC. This encodes CASSQDKRTNSYNEQFF.

The chain is built from TRBV30 and TRBJ2-1; TRBD2 matches at 12 bases. Germline V CDR1 and CDR2: GTSNPN, SVGIG (reference sequence). This CDR3 comprises 14 residues. Germline trimming cut 5 bases from V and 6 bases from J; bases unmatched to any gene: 5. DNA for the CDR3: TGTGCCTGGGATCCTAGCGGGGGGGCCAATGAGCAGTTCTTC. Amino acid sequence: CAWDPSGGANEQFF.

There are many counts of this clonotype. CDR3 in DNA: TGTGCCAGCAGCTTTTACACAGGGCAGCGAGAGACCCAGTACTTC. Protein product: CASSFYTGQRETQYF. The chain is built from TRBV7-6 and TRBJ2-5; D perhaps matches TRBD1 (6 bases). The length of the CDR3 is 15 residues. V shed 3 bases and J shed 4 bases, with 15 bases lying between them. Germline CDR1 and CDR2: SGHVS and FNYEAQ.

The V gene is TRBV28, the J gene TRBJ2-5; the match to TRBD1 covers 7 bases. Gene TRBJ2-7 matches the end of the DNA better, so the J call may be wrong. Germline V gene lookup returns CDR1 MDHEN and CDR2 SYDVKM. This CDR3 region has 14 residues. The CDR3: CASSGPGTDYEQYF. For the CDR3, the DNA is TGTGCCAGCAGTGGGCCCGGGACAGACTACGAGCAGTACTTC.

Only a few counts were recorded for this clonotype. The V gene is TRBV20-1, the J gene TRBJ1-4, with TRBD1 identical over 9 bases. Germline CDR1 reads DFQATT; CDR2 reads SNEGSKA (reference sequence). This CDR3 has 15 residues. V lost 6 bases, J lost 5 bases, and 10 bases stayed unmatched. CDR3 sequence reads: CSADTGGGQNEKLFF. CDR3 nucleotides: TGCAGTGCAGATACAGGGGGCGGACAAAATGAAAAACTGTTTTTT.

This clonotype was detected a few times. J is TRBJ1-4 and V is TRBV6-1; D is unclear. Germline V gene data show CDR1 as MNHNS and CDR2 as SASEGT. Trimming stripped 8 bases from V and 6 bases from J, with 19 bases between. This CDR3 is 15 amino acids long. CDR3 sequence (DNA): TGTGCCAGCGGGGAAACCGGCCGAAGAGATGAAAAACTGTTTTTT. It is translated as CASGETGRRDEKLFF.

The sample holds one count of this clonotype. V usage is TRBV7-9 and J usage is TRBJ2-3; TRBD1 aligns across 7 bases. CDR1 is SEHNR, CDR2 FQNEAQ, per germline (reference sequence). The CDR3 is 14 amino acids. With V trimmed by 0 bases and J by 5 bases, 2 bases remained unmatched. CDR3 nucleotides: TGTGCCAGCAGCTTAGCGTGGACAGGAGATACGCAGTATTTT. This sequence encodes CASSLAWTGDTQYF.

This clonotype was observed a few times. The rearrangement uses TRBV11-3 and TRBJ2-7, with D hard to call. This CDR3 has 13 amino acids. Germline V lookup: CDR1 SGHNT, CDR2 YENEEA. The ends were cut back, 3 bases at V and 2 bases at J, with 8 bases in the middle. CDR3: CASSFSGTYEQYF. CDR3 sequence (DNA): TGTGCCAGCAGCTTTTCAGGCACCTACGAGCAGTACTTC.

This rearrangement joins TRBV2 to TRBJ1-2; D unclear. Germline CDR1 is SNHLY and CDR2 is FYNNEI. This CDR3 is 11 amino acids long. V lost 8 bases and J lost 8, with 12 bases in between. The CDR3 region is CASEEVKGYTF. CDR3 coding DNA: TGTGCCAGCGAGGAGGTCAAAGGCTACACCTTC.

This clonotype was detected only a few times. This chain connects TRBV20-1 to TRBJ2-5, with D possibly being TRBD1 or TRBD2 (5 bases each). Germline V gene sequence: CDR1 DFQATT, CDR2 SNEGSKA (reference sequence). The CDR3 covers 14 residues. Trimming removed 6 bases from V and 1 base from J, with 15 bases in between. Written as DNA, the CDR3 is TGCAGTGCCCCTTCCGGGGCGGCCCAAGAGACCCAGTACTTC. It translates to CSAPSGAAQETQYF.

For this clonotype: The junction departs from germline at one end; a sequencing error may be responsible. The chain joins TRBV27 to TRBJ2-7; D not resolved. Germline V gene data show CDR1 as MNHEY and CDR2 as SMNVEV (reference sequence). The CDR3 consists of 14 residues. CDR3 sequence (DNA): TGTGCCAGCAGTTCCCCGGGCACTATCTACGAGCGGTACTTC. Its translation: CASSSPGTIYERYF.

Remarks on this clonotype: The junction departs from germline at one end; a sequencing error may be responsible. V is TRBV9 and J is TRBJ2-3; TRBD2 agrees at 9 bases. The germline V gene encodes CDR1 SGDLS and CDR2 YYNGEE. The CDR3 spans 15 residues. The CDR3 sequence is CASSILAGSTDTQYF. The CDR3 DNA follows: TGCGCCAGCAGCATCCTAGCGGGGAGCACAGATACGCAGTATTTT.